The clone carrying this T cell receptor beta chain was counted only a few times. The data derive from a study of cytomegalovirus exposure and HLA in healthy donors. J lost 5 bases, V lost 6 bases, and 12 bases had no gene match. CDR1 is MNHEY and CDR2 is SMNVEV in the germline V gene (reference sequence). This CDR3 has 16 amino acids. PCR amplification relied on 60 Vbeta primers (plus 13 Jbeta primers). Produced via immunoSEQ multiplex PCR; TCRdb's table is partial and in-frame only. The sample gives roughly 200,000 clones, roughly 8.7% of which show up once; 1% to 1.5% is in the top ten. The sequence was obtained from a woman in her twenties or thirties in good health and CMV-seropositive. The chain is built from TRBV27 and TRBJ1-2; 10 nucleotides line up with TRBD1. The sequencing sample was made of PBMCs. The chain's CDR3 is CASSPNPRDRGYGYTF. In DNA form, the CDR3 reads TGTGCCAGCAGCCCCAACCCGCGGGACAGGGGATATGGCTACACCTTC.